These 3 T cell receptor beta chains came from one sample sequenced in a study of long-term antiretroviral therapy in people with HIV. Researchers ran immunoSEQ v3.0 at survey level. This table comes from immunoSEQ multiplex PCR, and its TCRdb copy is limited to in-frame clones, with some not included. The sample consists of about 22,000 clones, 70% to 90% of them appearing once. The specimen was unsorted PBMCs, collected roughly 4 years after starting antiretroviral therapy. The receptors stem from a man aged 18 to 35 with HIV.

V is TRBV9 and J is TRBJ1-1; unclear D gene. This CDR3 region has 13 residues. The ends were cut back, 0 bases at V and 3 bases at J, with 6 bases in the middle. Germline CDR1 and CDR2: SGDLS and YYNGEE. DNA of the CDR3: TGTGCCAGCAGCGTAGGTGGCCACACTGAAGCTTTCTTT. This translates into CASSVGGHTEAFF.

DNA for the CDR3: TGTGCCAGCAGTGAACAGGGATTCAGCAATCAGCCCCAGCATTTT. Amino acids: CASSEQGFSNQPQHF. This chain joins TRBV6-1 and TRBJ1-5; D is perhaps TRBD1 (5 bases). Trimming left V 2 bases short and J 1 base short, with 9 bases between. Looked up from germline, CDR1 is MNHNS and CDR2 is SASEGT. The CDR3 sequence is 15 residues long.

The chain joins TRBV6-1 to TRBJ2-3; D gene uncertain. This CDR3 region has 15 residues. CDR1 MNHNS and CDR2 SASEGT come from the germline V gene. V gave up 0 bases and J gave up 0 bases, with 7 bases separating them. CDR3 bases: TGTGCCAGCAGTGAAGCACTTGCTAGCACAGATACGCAGTATTTT. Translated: CASSEALASTDTQYF.